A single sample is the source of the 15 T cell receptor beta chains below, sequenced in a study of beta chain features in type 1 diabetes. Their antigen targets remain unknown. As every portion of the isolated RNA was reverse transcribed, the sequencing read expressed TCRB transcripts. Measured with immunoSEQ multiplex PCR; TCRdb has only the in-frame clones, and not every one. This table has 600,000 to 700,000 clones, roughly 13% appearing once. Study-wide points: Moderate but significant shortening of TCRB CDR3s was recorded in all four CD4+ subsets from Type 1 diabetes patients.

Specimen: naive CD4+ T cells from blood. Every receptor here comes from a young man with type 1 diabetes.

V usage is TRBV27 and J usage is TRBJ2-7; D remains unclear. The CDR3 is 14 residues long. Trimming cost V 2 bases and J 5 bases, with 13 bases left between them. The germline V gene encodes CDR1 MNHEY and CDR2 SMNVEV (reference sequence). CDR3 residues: CASSLVGFAHEQYF. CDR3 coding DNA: TGTGCCAGCAGTTTAGTCGGGTTCGCCCACGAGCAGTACTTC.

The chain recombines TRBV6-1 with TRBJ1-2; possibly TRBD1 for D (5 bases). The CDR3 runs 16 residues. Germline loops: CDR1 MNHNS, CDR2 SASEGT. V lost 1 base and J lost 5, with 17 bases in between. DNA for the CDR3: TGTGCCAGCAGTGAAGGTGGGACCCATCTTGAATATGGCTACACCTTC. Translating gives CASSEGGTHLEYGYTF.

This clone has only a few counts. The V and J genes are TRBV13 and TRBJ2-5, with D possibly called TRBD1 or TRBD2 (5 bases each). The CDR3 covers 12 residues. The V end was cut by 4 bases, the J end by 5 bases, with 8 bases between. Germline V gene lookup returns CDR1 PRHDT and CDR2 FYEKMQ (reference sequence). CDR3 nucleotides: TGTGCCAGCAGCTGGGACGGGGAGACCCAGTACTTC. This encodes CASSWDGETQYF.

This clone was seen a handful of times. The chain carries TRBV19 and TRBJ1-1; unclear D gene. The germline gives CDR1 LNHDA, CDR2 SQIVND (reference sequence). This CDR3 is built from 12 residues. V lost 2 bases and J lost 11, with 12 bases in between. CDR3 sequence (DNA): TGTGCCAGTAGTATACCCCTCGCCGGGGCTTTCTTT. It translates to CASSIPLAGAFF.

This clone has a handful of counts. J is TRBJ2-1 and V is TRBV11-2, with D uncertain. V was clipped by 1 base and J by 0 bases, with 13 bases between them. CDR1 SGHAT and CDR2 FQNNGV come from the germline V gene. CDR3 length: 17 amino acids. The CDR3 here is CASSLVAGESSYNEQFF. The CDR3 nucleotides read TGTGCCAGCAGCTTAGTGGCAGGAGAAAGCTCCTACAATGAGCAGTTCTTC.

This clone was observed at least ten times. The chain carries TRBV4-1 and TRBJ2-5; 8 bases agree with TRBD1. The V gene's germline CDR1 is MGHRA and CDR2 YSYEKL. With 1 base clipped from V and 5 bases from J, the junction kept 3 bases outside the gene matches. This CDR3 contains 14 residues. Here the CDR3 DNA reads TGCGCCAGCAGCCAAGCCGGACAGGGTGAGACCCAGTACTTC. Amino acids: CASSQAGQGETQYF.

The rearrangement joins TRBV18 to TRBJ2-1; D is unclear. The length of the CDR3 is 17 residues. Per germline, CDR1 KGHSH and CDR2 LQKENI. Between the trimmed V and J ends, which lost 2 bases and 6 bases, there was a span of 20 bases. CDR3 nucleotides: TGTGCCAGCTCACCAAGGTCAGGCCCCGGGCCCTCCAATGAGCAGTTCTTC. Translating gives CASSPRSGPGPSNEQFF.

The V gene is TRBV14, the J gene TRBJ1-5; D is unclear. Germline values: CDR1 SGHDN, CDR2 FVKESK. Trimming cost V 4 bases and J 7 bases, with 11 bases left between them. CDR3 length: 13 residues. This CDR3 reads CASSLYTGQPQHF. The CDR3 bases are TGTGCCAGCAGCCTCTATACGGGGCAGCCCCAGCATTTT.

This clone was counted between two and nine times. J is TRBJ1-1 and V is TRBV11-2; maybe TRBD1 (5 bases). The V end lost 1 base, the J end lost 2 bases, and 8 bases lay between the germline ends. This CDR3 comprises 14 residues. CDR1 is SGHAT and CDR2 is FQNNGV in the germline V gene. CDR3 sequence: CASSLVGVNTEAFF. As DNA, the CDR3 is TGTGCCAGCAGCTTAGTGGGGGTTAACACTGAAGCTTTCTTT.

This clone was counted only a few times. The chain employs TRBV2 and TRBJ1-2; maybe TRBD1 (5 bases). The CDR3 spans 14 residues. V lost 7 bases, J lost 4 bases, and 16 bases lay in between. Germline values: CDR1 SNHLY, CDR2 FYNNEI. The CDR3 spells CASTSRVGAYGYTF. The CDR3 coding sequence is TGTGCCAGCACCTCAAGGGTCGGGGCCTATGGCTACACCTTC.

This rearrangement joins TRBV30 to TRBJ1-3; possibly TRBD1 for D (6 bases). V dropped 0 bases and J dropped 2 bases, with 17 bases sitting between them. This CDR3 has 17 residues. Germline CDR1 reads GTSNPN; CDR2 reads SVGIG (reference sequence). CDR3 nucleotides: TGTGCCTGGAGTGTACGTAATGGCAGGGGCACTGGAAACACCATATATTTT. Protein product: CAWSVRNGRGTGNTIYF.

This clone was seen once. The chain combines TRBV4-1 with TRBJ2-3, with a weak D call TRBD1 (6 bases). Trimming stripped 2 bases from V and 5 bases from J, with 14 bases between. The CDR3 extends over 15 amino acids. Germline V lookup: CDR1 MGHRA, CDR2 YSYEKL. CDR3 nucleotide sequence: TGCGCCAGCAGCCAAATCAGGGGTACGGGAGATACGCAGTATTTT. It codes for CASSQIRGTGDTQYF.

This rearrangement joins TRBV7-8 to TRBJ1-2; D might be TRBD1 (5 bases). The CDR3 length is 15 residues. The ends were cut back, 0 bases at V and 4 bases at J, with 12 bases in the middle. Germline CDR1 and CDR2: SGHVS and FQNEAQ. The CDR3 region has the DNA TGTGCCAGCAGCTTAGCTCAGGGTTTCCCCTATGGCTACACCTTC. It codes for CASSLAQGFPYGYTF.

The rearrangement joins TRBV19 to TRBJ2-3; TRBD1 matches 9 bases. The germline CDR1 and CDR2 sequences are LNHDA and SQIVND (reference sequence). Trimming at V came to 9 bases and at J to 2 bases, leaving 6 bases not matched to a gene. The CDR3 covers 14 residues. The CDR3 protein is CASTDRGFTDTQYF. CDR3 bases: TGTGCCAGCACGGACAGGGGCTTCACAGATACGCAGTATTTT.

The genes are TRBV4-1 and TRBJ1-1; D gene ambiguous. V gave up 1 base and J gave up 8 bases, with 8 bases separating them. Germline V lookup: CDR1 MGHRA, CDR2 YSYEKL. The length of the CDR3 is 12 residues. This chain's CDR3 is CASSQVGREAFF. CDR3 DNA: TGCGCCAGCAGCCAAGTCGGCCGGGAAGCTTTCTTT.